This T cell receptor beta chain comes out of a study of early T cells in non-severe SARS-CoV-2 infection. The wider study: Alpha and beta chains were unpaired, from unsorted whole-blood bulk RNA. Findings and caveats of the study: In VDJdb matching, anti-spike CD8 responses were favored while private and CD4 specificities went missing.

Individual cDNA molecules carried attached unique molecular identifiers. TCRdb called the 5' RACE reads again in MiXCR, with one record for every CDR3 protein. The table lists tens of thousands of distinct CDR3 sequences, roughly 7.7% of them singletons, with about 3.2% in the top ten. Germline loops: CDR1 SGHTA, CDR2 FQGTGA. The CDR3 is made up of 14 amino acids. The ends were cut back, 6 bases at V and 6 bases at J, with 16 bases in the middle. As regards this clonotype: Its specificity is not known.

This sequence joins TRBV7-3 and TRBJ2-3; D is perhaps TRBD1 or TRBD2 (7 bases each). Sequencing used whole blood. The clonotype originates from an adult who was a healthcare worker with PCR-confirmed SARS-CoV-2 infection or an uninfected control (not recorded which). CDR3 DNA sequence: TGTGCCAGCAGTTCCTCCCAGGGGGGGGATACGCAGTATTTT. Encoded protein: CASSSSQGGDTQYF.